This TCR beta chain was obtained from a study of blood T cell repertoires in COVID-19. Overall study context: Some COVID-19 samples were acute and others convalescent; all came from the United States, Italy and Spain. Sources were T cells, B-cell-depleted T cells, or PBMCs; the material itself was cDNA or gDNA.

A single count supports this clone. Germline V gene lookup returns CDR1 SNHLY and CDR2 FYNNEI. The CDR3 is 14 amino acids. The V and J ends lost 3 bases and 5 bases respectively, with 11 bases between them. Original processing notes: For nucleated cells, counts were estimated from reference gene primer amplification. TCRdb's table, derived via immunoSEQ multiplex PCR, lists solely in-frame clones and lacks some. V, J and clone size are taken as reported in that table, and D and trimming were inferred from the DNA itself. Here the sample spans roughly 180,000 clones, about four fifths being singletons. Patients at the Seattle site were enrolled during active infection and followed longitudinally.

The V gene is TRBV2, the J gene TRBJ2-1; possibly TRBD1 for D (6 bases). The specimen sequenced was peripheral blood. This clonotype originated in a woman aged 40 to 49 with COVID-19, enrolled during active disease. The CDR3 reads CASSDLRGNNEQFF. In nucleotides, the CDR3 is TGTGCCAGCAGTGACTTAAGGGGGAACAATGAGCAGTTCTTC.